Shown below are 9 T cell receptor beta chains from a single sample sequenced in a study of blood T cell repertoires in COVID-19. Profiled with immunoSEQ multiplex PCR; TCRdb holds only in-frame clones, not every one. Of under 450,000 clones in the sample, approximately 90% were seen once. Input material: PBMCs or T cells enriched from blood (not recorded which). These receptors originate from a woman between 40 and 55 years old who had been exposed to COVID-19.

The V call is TRBV7-9, the J call TRBJ2-7; 10 nucleotides match TRBD2. The germline CDR1 and CDR2 sequences are SEHNR and FQNEAQ (reference sequence). With V trimmed by 5 bases and J by 1 base, 5 bases remained unmatched. CDR3 length equals 15 residues. The CDR3: CASSHRTSGSYEQYF. The CDR3 nucleotides are TGTGCCAGCAGCCATCGGACTAGCGGATCCTACGAGCAGTACTTC.

The chain has TRBV28 and TRBJ1-6, with D maybe TRBD1 (6 bases). Germline-derived CDR1 and CDR2 are MDHEN and SYDVKM. The CDR3 is made up of 12 amino acids. The CDR3 DNA reads TGTGCTTCAACAGGGAAGTATTCACCCCTCCACTTT. Translating it yields CASTGKYSPLHF.

The V gene is TRBV5-1, the J gene TRBJ1-1; D call uncertain. CDR3 length equals 17 residues. The germline V and J ends were trimmed by 0 bases and 5 bases, with 20 bases remaining between them. The germline CDR1 and CDR2 sequences are SGHRS and YFSETQ. CDR3 region: CASSLGVTSKGDTEAFF. CDR3 bases: TGCGCCAGCAGCTTGGGTGTGACTTCAAAAGGAGATACTGAAGCTTTCTTT.

V is TRBV5-6 and J is TRBJ1-5, with TRBD1 identical over 7 bases. Per germline, CDR1 SGHDT and CDR2 YYEEEE. The V segment lost 3 bases and the J segment 3 bases; nucleotides outside the gene matches: 9. The CDR3 contains 16 residues. CDR3 coding DNA: TGTGCCAGCAGCTCGCTCGGACAGGCCAACAATCAGCCCCAGCATTTT. It is translated as CASSSLGQANNQPQHF.

This rearrangement joins TRBV5-1 to TRBJ1-5; TRBD1 matches at 10 bases. The CDR3 runs to 16 residues. The ends lost 0 bases at V and 4 bases at J; junction bases unmatched: 4. From germline, CDR1 is SGHRS and CDR2 YFSETQ. CDR3 loop: CASSLGQGAPNQPQHF. The DNA for the CDR3 is TGCGCCAGCAGCTTGGGACAGGGGGCCCCGAATCAGCCCCAGCATTTT.

V and J are TRBV4-3 and TRBJ1-2; D is unclear. The germline V and J ends were trimmed by 4 bases and 2 bases, with 14 bases remaining between them. The V gene's germline CDR1 is LGHNA and CDR2 YSLEER. CDR3 size: 15 residues. The CDR3 here is CASSLSIEVNYGYTF. Written as DNA, the CDR3 is TGCGCCAGCAGCCTTAGTATCGAGGTCAACTATGGCTACACCTTC.

The table lists this clone with a few counts. The V gene is TRBV5-5, the J gene TRBJ2-1; 8 positions agree with TRBD2. This CDR3 is 17 amino acids long. After removal of 0 bases from V and 4 bases from J, the junction contained 9 bases not matched to a gene. Germline V CDR1 and CDR2: SGHKS, YYEKEE (reference sequence). The CDR3: CASSLGRGERVYNEQFF. The CDR3 DNA sequence: TGTGCCAGCAGCTTGGGGCGGGGGGAACGGGTTTACAATGAGCAGTTCTTC.

The V call is TRBV29-1, the J call TRBJ2-1, with D possibly being TRBD2 (7 bases). V shed 3 bases and J shed 4 bases, with 25 bases lying between them. There are 18 residues in the CDR3. The germline V gene has CDR1 SQVTM and CDR2 ANQGSEA. The CDR3: CSVDPRILTGGHYNEQFF. The CDR3 bases are TGCAGCGTTGACCCGCGCATATTGACGGGGGGCCATTACAATGAGCAGTTCTTC.

The gene calls are TRBV19 and TRBJ1-6, with D possibly matching TRBD1 (5 bases). The germline V gene has CDR1 LNHDA and CDR2 SQIVND (reference sequence). Trimming pared 5 bases from V and 6 bases from J, leaving 11 bases between. CDR3 length: 14 residues. In nucleotides, the CDR3 is TGTGCCAGTAGTTTCTCGGACATTAATTCACCCCTCCACTTT. Its protein product is CASSFSDINSPLHF.